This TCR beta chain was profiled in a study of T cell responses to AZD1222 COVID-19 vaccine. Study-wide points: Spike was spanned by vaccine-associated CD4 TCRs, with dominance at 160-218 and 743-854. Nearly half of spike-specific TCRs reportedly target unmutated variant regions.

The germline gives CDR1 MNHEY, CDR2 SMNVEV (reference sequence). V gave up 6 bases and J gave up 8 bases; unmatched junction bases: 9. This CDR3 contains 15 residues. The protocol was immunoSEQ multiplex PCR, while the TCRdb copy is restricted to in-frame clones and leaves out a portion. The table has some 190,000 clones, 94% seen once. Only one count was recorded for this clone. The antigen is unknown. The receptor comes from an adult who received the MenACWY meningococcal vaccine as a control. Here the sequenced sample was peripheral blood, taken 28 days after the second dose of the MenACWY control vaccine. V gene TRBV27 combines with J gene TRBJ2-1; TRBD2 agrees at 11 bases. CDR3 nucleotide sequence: TGTGCCAGCAGCCCAACCCTAGCGGGAGGAGATGAGCAGTTCTTC. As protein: CASSPTLAGGDEQFF.